This entry features one T cell receptor (beta chain) sequence. The antigen remains unidentified. This sample is part of a study of T cell responses to AZD1222 COVID-19 vaccine. Study at large: Recipients boosted at about 4 weeks or about 12 weeks are pooled.

Study-level findings and limits: Variant regions that are unmutated are reportedly the target of nearly half of spike-specific TCRs. The donors showed a predominance of white British ancestry and of females, with possible underestimation of clonal diversity.

Libraries were prepared by immunoSEQ multiplex PCR; TCRdb keeps only in-frame clonotypes and omits some of them. Found here are about 110,000 clones, roughly four fifths of them singletons; the top ten hold roughly 10%. Sequenced material: peripheral blood, taken on day 0 of AZD1222 vaccination. The TCR originated in an adult in good health.

CDR3 nucleotides: TGTGCCAGCAGCTTCCCACAGGGGTCCGGGGAGCTGTTTTTT. Translating gives CASSFPQGSGELFF. The chain couples TRBV2 to TRBJ2-2; 7 nucleotides match TRBD1. V gave up 6 bases and J gave up 6 bases; unmatched junction bases: 7. Germline-derived CDR1 and CDR2 are SNHLY and FYNNEI. The CDR3 loop spans 14 amino acids.